What follows describes a single TCR beta chain. The CDR3 contains 16 residues. Per germline, CDR1 SGHNT and CDR2 YYREEE (reference sequence). With 4 bases clipped from V and 0 bases from J, the junction kept 8 bases outside the gene matches. These data are taken from a study of T cells after somatic rescue of genetic block. Sequencing was performed with immunoSEQ multiplex PCR; in TCRdb, only in-frame clones are kept and a portion is missing. The repertoire consists of about 120,000 clones, with about 90% occurring once and the leading ten covering about 1.5%. V usage is TRBV5-4 and J usage is TRBJ2-3; TRBD1 agrees at 7 bases. What was sequenced was peripheral blood mononuclear cells (PBMCs). This TCR was recovered from a woman between 18 and 30 years old. The CDR3 region has the DNA TGTGCCAGCAGCCTCCCCCGGGACAGTAGCACAGATACGCAGTATTTT. Encoded protein: CASSLPRDSSTDTQYF.